The T cell receptor beta chain described here comes from a study of cytomegalovirus exposure and HLA in healthy donors. General observations from the study: Most TCR sequences showed up rarely, but some public TCRs showed up in many donors. High specificity and sensitivity for cytomegalovirus status were reported for the classifier. CMV antigen specificity was confirmed in vitro for three CMV-associated chains.

The assay was immunoSEQ multiplex PCR, and TCRdb's table has in-frame clones only and misses some. This table holds some 240,000 clones, around 87% found once. The CDR3 consists of 14 residues. J was trimmed by 4 bases and V by 8 bases; bases with no gene match: 9. Per germline, CDR1 MDHEN and CDR2 SYDVKM. As concerns this clone: Its antigen is currently unknown.

The sequence was collected from a woman between 18 and 29 years old in good health and CMV-seropositive. The sample consisted of PBMCs. V usage is TRBV28 and J usage is TRBJ1-2; 8 nucleotides align to TRBD1. The CDR3 spells CASGSIDRGYGYTF. CDR3 sequence (DNA): TGTGCCAGCGGCTCGATCGACAGGGGCTATGGCTACACCTTC.